This entry features one T cell receptor (beta chain) sequence. Its cognate antigen is unknown. The CDR3 extends 3 residues past the end of the read, so its final part is completed from the germline J gene. This entry is derived from a study of T cells in women clearing cervical HPV infection. Whole-study findings and limits: Unknown T-cell numbers per sample may underlie the richness differences.

Each participant carried one incident cervical HPV16 infection only. Clones were sequenced by immunoSEQ multiplex PCR, and TCRdb holds only the in-frame ones, with some missing. The sample data list roughly 35,000 clones. Trimming removed 3 bases from V and 0 bases from J, with 9 bases in between. CDR1 and CDR2 (germline): SGHRS, YFSETQ. The CDR3 is 15 amino acids. The clonotype originates from a woman aged 18 to 75 with a cervical HPV16 infection that either progressed to CIN3+ or cleared (not recorded which). Sequencing input: blood buffy coat. The V call is TRBV5-1, the J call TRBJ2-2; D is possibly TRBD2 (6 bases). CDR3 in amino acids: CASSSLASNTGELFF. The sequenced CDR3 bases are TGCGCCAGCAGCTCTCTAGCGTCGAACACCGGGGAG.